Listed below are T cell receptor beta chains from one sample, sequenced in a study of cytotoxic CD8 clonotypes in ibrutinib-treated CLL. TCRdb's copy holds only in-frame clones and misses some; the assay was immunoSEQ multiplex PCR. The sample yields some 300,000 clones, roughly 79% seen once. The sequenced sample was PBMCs, obtained before ibrutinib treatment. The receptors stem from a human donor with chronic lymphocytic leukemia. CDR3s include the opening cysteine and the closing phenylalanine or tryptophan. The D gene is left open where the match is weak. A clone size is listed for some rows: how often the clone was seen (once, few, many), or a class if it is expanded.

j_gene: TRBJ2-7; v_gene: TRBV7-6; abundance: -; d_gene: TRBD2; CDR3aa: CASSLETSGYYEQYF; CDR3nt: TGTGCCAGCAGCTTAGAGACTAGCGGATACTACGAGCAGTACTTC
j_gene: TRBJ2-1; v_gene: TRBV7-3; abundance: -; d_gene: -; CDR3aa: CASSLMFDRPNEQFF; CDR3nt: TGTGCCAGCAGCTTAATGTTTGACAGACCCAATGAGCAGTTCTTC
j_gene: TRBJ2-3; v_gene: TRBV21-1; abundance: once; d_gene: -; CDR3aa: CASTFGGTSGDTDTQYF; CDR3nt: TGTGCCAGCACTTTCGGGGGGACTAGCGGGGACACAGATACGCAGTATTTT
j_gene: TRBJ2-1; v_gene: TRBV28; abundance: -; d_gene: TRBD2; CDR3aa: CASQDSGSSYNEQFF; CDR3nt: TGTGCCAGCCAAGATAGCGGGTCCTCCTACAATGAGCAGTTCTTC
j_gene: TRBJ2-1; v_gene: TRBV19; abundance: -; d_gene: -; CDR3aa: CASNRQIGNEQFF; CDR3nt: TGTGCCAGTAACCGCCAAATAGGGAATGAGCAGTTCTTC
j_gene: TRBJ1-2; v_gene: TRBV29-1; abundance: -; d_gene: TRBD1; CDR3aa: CSVDKTGGISGYTF; CDR3nt: TGCAGCGTTGACAAGACAGGGGGAATTTCTGGCTACACCTTC
j_gene: TRBJ2-1; v_gene: TRBV7-2; abundance: -; d_gene: TRBD2; CDR3aa: CASSLGGSTYNEQFF; CDR3nt: TGTGCCAGCAGCTTAGGCGGGAGTACCTACAATGAGCAGTTCTTC
j_gene: TRBJ1-1; v_gene: TRBV27; abundance: -; d_gene: -; CDR3aa: CASSLRVPRGWSDTEAFF; CDR3nt: TGTGCCAGCAGTTTACGCGTCCCCCGAGGCTGGTCGGACACTGAAGCTTTCTTT
j_gene: TRBJ2-5; v_gene: TRBV29-1; abundance: -; d_gene: -; CDR3aa: CSVGELLETQYF; CDR3nt: TGCAGCGTTGGGGAGTTGTTGGAGACCCAGTACTTC
j_gene: TRBJ1-4; v_gene: TRBV30; abundance: -; d_gene: -; CDR3aa: CAWSGSPLNEKLFF; CDR3nt: TGTGCCTGGAGTGGGAGCCCTCTTAATGAAAAACTGTTTTTT
j_gene: TRBJ2-5; v_gene: TRBV5-6; abundance: -; d_gene: -; CDR3aa: CASSLSFETQYF; CDR3nt: TGTGCCAGCAGCTTGAGTTTCGAGACCCAGTACTTC
j_gene: TRBJ2-3; v_gene: TRBV5-4; abundance: -; d_gene: -; CDR3aa: CASSSWTDTDTQYF; CDR3nt: TGTGCCAGCAGCTCTTGGACAGACACAGATACGCAGTATTTT
j_gene: TRBJ2-7; v_gene: TRBV14; abundance: -; d_gene: -; CDR3aa: CASSLTQGGIRAYEQYF; CDR3nt: TGTGCCAGCAGCCTCACCCAAGGCGGGATAAGGGCCTACGAGCAGTACTTC
j_gene: TRBJ2-5; v_gene: TRBV2; abundance: -; d_gene: TRBD2; CDR3aa: CASSDASGRAKTQYF; CDR3nt: TGTGCCAGCAGTGACGCTAGCGGGAGGGCCAAGACCCAGTACTTC
j_gene: TRBJ2-4; v_gene: TRBV19; abundance: once; d_gene: -; CDR3aa: CASRPPSPNIQYF; CDR3nt: TGTGCCAGTCGACCCCCAAGCCCTAACATTCAGTACTTC
j_gene: TRBJ1-1; v_gene: TRBV6-5; abundance: -; d_gene: -; CDR3aa: CASSYRRVVTEAFF; CDR3nt: TGTGCCAGCAGTTACCGCAGGGTGGTTACTGAAGCTTTCTTT
j_gene: TRBJ2-7; v_gene: TRBV6-5; abundance: -; d_gene: -; CDR3aa: CASSPSNLFEQYF; CDR3nt: TGTGCCAGCAGTCCCTCCAACCTCTTCGAGCAGTACTTC
j_gene: TRBJ2-5; v_gene: TRBV14; abundance: once; d_gene: -; CDR3aa: CASSHYRGPQETQYF; CDR3nt: TGTGCCAGCAGCCACTACCGGGGGCCCCAAGAGACCCAGTACTTC
j_gene: TRBJ2-1; v_gene: TRBV4-1; abundance: -; d_gene: TRBD2; CDR3aa: CASSQAPLGRAGAHNEQFF; CDR3nt: TGCGCCAGCAGCCAAGCCCCCTTAGGTCGAGCGGGAGCCCACAATGAGCAGTTCTTC
j_gene: TRBJ2-7; v_gene: TRBV11-2; abundance: -; d_gene: -; CDR3aa: CASSLERTLEQYF; CDR3nt: TGTGCCAGCAGCTTAGAGCGGACGCTGGAGCAGTACTTC
j_gene: TRBJ2-3; v_gene: TRBV4-2; abundance: -; d_gene: -; CDR3aa: CASSQVGDPYTDTQYF; CDR3nt: TGTGCCAGCAGCCAAGTTGGTGATCCCTACACAGATACGCAGTATTTT
j_gene: TRBJ2-7; v_gene: TRBV2; abundance: few; d_gene: -; CDR3aa: CASSERYLGEQYF; CDR3nt: TGTGCCAGCAGTGAACGTTACCTGGGAGAGCAGTACTTC
j_gene: TRBJ2-6; v_gene: TRBV19; abundance: -; d_gene: -; CDR3aa: CASSIGGGGGANVLTF; CDR3nt: TGTGCCAGTAGTATAGGTGGGGGCGGCGGGGCCAACGTCCTGACTTTC
j_gene: TRBJ2-4; v_gene: TRBV19; abundance: -; d_gene: TRBD1; CDR3aa: CASSKNRGPNIQYF; CDR3nt: TGTGCCAGTAGTAAAAACAGGGGGCCAAACATTCAGTACTTC
j_gene: TRBJ2-1; v_gene: TRBV4-3; abundance: -; d_gene: -; CDR3aa: CASSPHYRRGHDNEQFF; CDR3nt: TGCGCCAGCAGCCCGCATTACCGCAGGGGTCACGACAATGAGCAGTTCTTC
j_gene: TRBJ1-1; v_gene: TRBV5-5; abundance: -; d_gene: -; CDR3aa: CASRTGTLLTNTEAFF; CDR3nt: TGTGCCAGCAGGACCGGGACCCTACTTACGAACACTGAAGCTTTCTTT
j_gene: TRBJ2-2; v_gene: TRBV6-5; abundance: -; d_gene: -; CDR3aa: CASSYFGRSMSGELFF; CDR3nt: TGTGCCAGCAGTTACTTTGGCAGGTCAATGAGCGGGGAGCTGTTTTTT
j_gene: TRBJ2-5; v_gene: TRBV28; abundance: -; d_gene: TRBD2; CDR3aa: CASSPRLAGLQETQYF; CDR3nt: TGTGCCAGCAGTCCCAGACTAGCGGGATTACAAGAGACCCAGTACTTC
j_gene: TRBJ2-7; v_gene: TRBV14; abundance: -; d_gene: -; CDR3aa: CASSVRYEQYF; CDR3nt: TGTGCCAGCAGCGTGCGATACGAGCAGTACTTC
j_gene: TRBJ2-1; v_gene: TRBV27; abundance: -; d_gene: TRBD2; CDR3aa: CASSLNYLAENEQFF; CDR3nt: TGTGCCAGCAGTTTAAACTACCTAGCGGAGAATGAGCAGTTCTTC
j_gene: TRBJ2-3; v_gene: TRBV29-1; abundance: -; d_gene: TRBD2; CDR3aa: CSVPKASGSSDTQYF; CDR3nt: TGCAGCGTTCCGAAGGCTAGCGGGAGCTCAGATACGCAGTATTTT
j_gene: TRBJ2-1; v_gene: TRBV4-2; abundance: -; d_gene: -; CDR3aa: CASSQDERWTNEQFF; CDR3nt: TGTGCCAGCAGCCAAGATGAGCGCTGGACCAATGAGCAGTTCTTC
j_gene: TRBJ2-1; v_gene: TRBV25-1; abundance: -; d_gene: TRBD2; CDR3aa: CASSDWGLAGGNEQFF; CDR3nt: TGTGCCAGCAGTGATTGGGGACTAGCGGGAGGGAATGAGCAGTTCTTC
j_gene: TRBJ2-1; v_gene: TRBV12-5; abundance: -; d_gene: -; CDR3aa: CASGLPLPMSNEQFF; CDR3nt: TGTGCTAGTGGTTTGCCCCTCCCGATGAGCAATGAGCAGTTCTTC
j_gene: TRBJ2-7; v_gene: TRBV7-2; abundance: few; d_gene: TRBD1; CDR3aa: CASSRPGQGIGEQYF; CDR3nt: TGTGCCAGCAGCCGCCCCGGACAGGGAATCGGCGAGCAGTACTTC
j_gene: TRBJ1-2; v_gene: TRBV27; abundance: -; d_gene: -; CDR3aa: CASSFSQGEGYTF; CDR3nt: TGTGCCAGCAGTTTCAGTCAGGGTGAAGGCTACACCTTC